Here is one T cell receptor (beta chain) with its context. It has no known antigen specificity. One base away there is no much larger clone; base qualities are not given. Reading from cysteine to phenylalanine, the CDR3 counts 16 amino acids. Kept here is only the CDR3 DNA, which spans 48 bases and is read in frame from base 1. V loses 3 bases, J loses 4 bases, and the germline ends lie 19 bases apart. For CDR1 and CDR2, the germline V gene (reference sequence) lists MNHEY and SMNVEV. The data were obtained in a study of CD4+ T cells in melanoma (dated by TCRdb to between 2022 and 2023). As for the study more broadly: Neoantigen-specific CD4+ T cells in human melanoma were what the study investigated. Study-wide findings and limitations: The report described a correlation between neoantigen-specific CD4+ T cells and the function of CD8+ T cells, macrophages and B cells. Neoantigen-specific CD4+ T cells in melanoma were reported to show diverse differentiation states.

The donors were people with melanoma. The library was prepared using the immunoSEQ multiplex PCR assay. Held by TCRdb, this immuneACCESS table contains in-frame sequences only and omits some clones. Under half of the omission traces to an unresolved V gene where checked; the cause of the rest is unknown. The sample table shows roughly 120,000 clones, and about 92% are seen once. The ten most abundant clones make up about 3.3% of the sample. This receptor was taken from a human donor with melanoma. The sequenced sample consisted of peripheral blood. The V and J genes are TRBV27 and TRBJ2-7; the D region possibly corresponds to TRBD1 (5 bases align). The CDR3 is CASSFTVAGSLYEQYF. The nucleotide sequence is TGTGCCAGCAGTTTTACAGTGGCAGGGTCCCTTTACGAGCAGTACTTC.